The entry below describes one TCR beta chain. The specificity of this receptor is unknown. Qualities for individual bases were not recorded, and no much larger clone is one base off. There are 15 amino acids in the CDR3, from cysteine to phenylalanine inclusive. Only the CDR3 DNA is retained, 45 bases long and in frame from the first base. V loses 4 bases, J loses 1 base, and the germline ends lie 12 bases apart. CDR1 and CDR2, per the germline V gene, are SGHTA and FQGTGA. Sample time point, as interpreted from the label and publication: eleven to twelve months on ibrutinib. Around 2 micrograms of genomic DNA were extracted from cryopreserved PBMCs for TCR beta library preparation. High-throughput TCR beta sequencing was performed on longitudinal blood samples from CLL patients receiving ibrutinib monotherapy. Patients were enrolled in a phase 2 open-label single-center ibrutinib monotherapy trial.

The data were taken from a study of cytotoxic CD8 clonotypes in ibrutinib-treated CLL (dated by TCRdb to about 2021). Regarding the research as a whole: The cohort included about 15 treatment-naive and approximately eleven relapsed/refractory patients; around 18 were IGHV unmutated. Samples averaged about 260,000 productive templates and some 91,000 productive rearrangements. Every remission and progressive disease sample was obtained while ibrutinib was still being received by the patients. Responses were partial in some 24 patients and complete in 2; after median about 70 months follow-up, 14 stayed in remission and about 12 progressed. Cryopreserved peripheral blood mononuclear cells were obtained before treatment, at response, and at either sustained remission or disease progression. Longitudinal samples were obtainable from about 30% of the roughly 90 participants in the trial. Response samples were obtained after a median of approximately twelve months of treatment, with a range of about 6 to 36 months. The research as a whole found: Public clonotypes were rare and either shrank or stayed stable during treatment, and the rise in clonality at ibrutinib response reflected expansion of private clonotypes. Clonality rose at ibrutinib response, remained stable during sustained remission, and dropped back toward baseline at progression. Lymph node repertoires were not examined, and the timing of sampling was not matched between patients in sustained remission and those whose disease progressed. At baseline, clonality was higher than in age-matched healthy donors and showed a strong correlation with circulating CD8+ T-cell counts.

The goal of deep resolution MiSeq sequencing was a depth between 1 in 1 million and 1 in 200,000 T cells, and coverage averaged 10x per clonotype. The immunoSEQ hsTCRB Kit was used to generate TCR beta libraries. Per the source publication's procedure: Data were analyzed with ImmunoSEQ Data Assistant and ImmunoSEQ Analyzer, with V, D and J genes assigned per IMGT definitions. Clonality, which ranges from 0 to 1, was calculated by subtracting the normalized Shannon entropy of productive rearrangement frequencies from one. Only overrepresented clonotypes making up at least 0.05% of the repertoire of each patient were included in the public clonotype analysis. Repertoires from some twelve age-matched healthy donors in immuneACCESS were used as clonality controls. In TCRdb, the immuneACCESS table is reduced to in-frame sequences with V and J assigned. These tables do not hold every clone; where another copy was compared, an unresolved V gene accounts for under half, and the others remain unexplained. V, J and clone size derive from that table, while D and trimming were established from the DNA sequence. The table for this sample lists tens of thousands of clones; roughly 70% of them were counted only once. The ten largest clones take up 43% of the sample.

The sequence is built from TRBV7-3 and TRBJ2-3; TRBD1 is perhaps the D gene, given 6 matching bases. The TCR was taken from a human donor with chronic lymphocytic leukemia. Source: PBMCs, taken after 12 months of ibrutinib treatment. The CDR3 region reads CASSSTGYGTDTQYF. The nucleotide sequence reads TGTGCCAGCAGCTCCACAGGGTACGGCACAGATACGCAGTATTTT.